This record concerns one T cell receptor beta chain sequence. The antigen it recognizes is unknown. No quality values exist for individual bases; no much larger clone is one base distant. This sample is part of a study of spatial heterogeneity in lung cancer (dated by TCRdb to 2018 to 2020). Study-level background: More beta-chain than alpha-chain transcripts were consistently detected, likely reflecting higher beta-chain transcript abundance. A strong correlation was found between TCR transcript counts in tumor regions and a T cell transcriptional module score from matched bulk RNA-seq. In non-small cell lung cancer, the study made a quantitative comparison of TCR alpha and beta repertoires among multiple tumor regions, matched nontumor lung and blood. In the raw uncorrected reads, each unique combination of TCR and UMI appeared more than ten times on average. Both alpha and beta chains were TCR-sequenced in approximately 200 tumor regions, under 70 matched nontumor lung samples and around 54 PBMC samples obtained at surgery. Nonsynonymous mutation counts, determined by whole-exome sequencing of tumor tissue, were related to features of the TCR repertoire.

Overall results and qualifications from the work: Counts of ubiquitous and regional expanded TCRs correlated with counts of ubiquitous and regional nonsynonymous mutations, respectively. TCR-seq coverage of tumor T cells was estimated at only 7% to 8% for alpha chains and approximately 12% for beta chains. A correlation was observed between the number of expanded intratumoral alpha and beta TCRs and the tumor nonsynonymous mutation count. Confirming at a functional level the hypothesis that regional TCRs recognize regional mutations was considered to require additional single-cell paired TCR alpha and beta sequencing.

Explained via the paper, the time point label denotes: sample taken at primary tumor resection. Donors were some 70 patients with early-stage, untreated non-small cell lung cancer from the lung TRACERx cohort. TCR sequencing used whole RNA extracted from tumor and nontumor lung tissue, or from cryopreserved PBMC samples, without cell sorting. A patient was chosen for TCR sequencing only when enough RNA was available from at least two tumor regions. Before being selected, tumor and adjacent nontumor lung specimens were reviewed by a lung pathologist. Inclusive of the bounding cysteine and phenylalanine, the CDR3 is 13 residues long. Only the CDR3 part of the read is kept: 39 bases, read in frame from the first base. From the germline V gene, CDR1 is SGHAT and CDR2 is FQNNGV. For this chain, trimming is 4 bases at the V end and 10 bases at the J end, and the number of junction bases without a gene match is 7.

Libraries were prepared through 5' RACE. The instrument was a NextSeq 500. The TCR library protocol attached a unique molecular identifier to each TCR cDNA molecule to allow correction of PCR and sequencing errors. Per the source publication's procedure: TCR identification, UMI-based error correction and CDR3 extraction were all carried out with Decombinator tools. TCRs above a frequency of 2 per 1,000, corresponding to the top 1% of the tumor frequency distribution, were defined as expanded. Expanded tumor TCRs were classed as regional if statistically deemed absent (corrected P<0.05) from at least one tumor region, otherwise ubiquitous. Each repertoire was subsampled 100 times to 5,000 TCRs, after which Renyi diversity was computed with the R vegan package. CDR3 similarity networks were constructed using string-kernel similarity of amino acid triplets, with links drawn between CDR3s whose pairwise similarity was above 0.82. TCRdb reworked the public reads: Q25 trimming with fastp, MiXCR clone assembly, productive beta chains retained. Merged by CDR3 protein, the rows form single entries marked with the most common genes and DNA. V and J calls and clone size were set by TCRdb, not the authors. The sample table contains 4,400 or so distinct CDR3 sequences; only one count was recorded for 6.1% of them. 34% of the sample rests with the top ten.

The receptor chain draws on TRBV11-2 and TRBJ2-1; TRBD1 lines up with 7 middle nucleotides. Sequencing was performed on lung tumor tissue, taken at surgery. This clonotype was sampled from a male donor with early-stage non-small cell lung cancer. The nucleotide sequence reads TGTGCCAGCAGCTCCGGACAGGCCGGGGAGCAGTTCTTC. Protein translation: CASSSGQAGEQFF. Where the CDR3 stops, the reference TRBV11-2 and TRBJ2-1 genes take over; the full variable domain is EAGVAQSPRYKIIEKRQSVAFWCNPISGHATLYWYQQILGQGPKLLIQFQNNGVVDDSQLPKDRFSAERLKGVDSTLKIQPAKLEDSAVYLCASSSGQAGEQFFGPGTRLTVL.